This T cell receptor (beta chain) was sequenced for a study of post-analysis software for immune sequencing data. Study as a whole: Several disease courses (relapsing-remitting, secondary progressive and progressive-relapsing) of multiple sclerosis were included.

Germline V gene sequence: CDR1 SGHTA, CDR2 FQGNSA. CDR3 length: 15 amino acids. There are a few counts of this clonotype. Its antigen is as yet unknown. The TCR beta cDNA libraries contained unique molecular identifiers. A population of about 0.95 to 10 million T cells gave rise to around 480,000 cDNA molecules. TCRdb processed the PCR reads anew with MiXCR; each CDR3 protein has one entry. There are about 770,000 distinct CDR3 sequences in the sample; about 45% occur only once, and roughly 5% lies in the top ten. Study-wide points: Patients carried several TRBV segments more frequently than controls did, and TRBV5-6, TRBV5-1 and TRBV20-1 were among them. Multiple sclerosis patients showed significantly lower normalized Chao1 diversity than controls did.

The chain carries TRBV7-2 and TRBJ2-7, with TRBD1 matching 8 bases. The J call may be incorrect, as the DNA end agrees better with TRBJ2-4. This TCR was recovered from a girl between 10 and 17 years old with multiple sclerosis. Sequencing input: blood. The DNA for the CDR3 is TGTGCCAGCAGCTTAGGGCCAGGGGGCGCGAACATTCAGTACTTC. This gives the protein CASSLGPGGANIQYF.